This entry lists 2 T cell receptor beta chains sequenced from one sample in a study of OX40 agonist ivuxolimab in advanced cancers. Assay: immunoSEQ multiplex PCR; the TCRdb copy retains only in-frame clones and omits some. The table shows approximately 61,000 clones, with roughly 92% occurring only once. The sequencing used CD4+ or CD8+ T cells sorted from blood, collected in a trial of the OX40 agonist ivuxolimab. Receptors originate from an adult with an advanced solid tumor such as melanoma, head and neck, liver or kidney cancer.

The chain combines TRBV6-5 with TRBJ2-2; 10 nucleotides line up with TRBD1. Germline CDR1 reads MNHEY; CDR2 reads SVGAGI. This CDR3 region has 15 residues. V lost 4 bases, J lost 4 bases, and 3 bases stayed unmatched. The CDR3: CASSWGQGSTGELFF. The CDR3 nucleotides are TGTGCCAGCAGTTGGGGACAGGGGAGCACCGGGGAGCTGTTTTTT.

CDR3 bases: TGTGCCAGCTCACCAAATCAGGGTTCCGGCACAGATACGCAGTATTTT. Translating gives CASSPNQGSGTDTQYF. J is TRBJ2-3 and V is TRBV18, with D possibly TRBD1 on 5 matching bases. The CDR3 is 16 residues long. Trimming removed 2 bases at V and 1 base at J, with 13 bases between. Germline CDR1 and CDR2: KGHSH and LQKENI.